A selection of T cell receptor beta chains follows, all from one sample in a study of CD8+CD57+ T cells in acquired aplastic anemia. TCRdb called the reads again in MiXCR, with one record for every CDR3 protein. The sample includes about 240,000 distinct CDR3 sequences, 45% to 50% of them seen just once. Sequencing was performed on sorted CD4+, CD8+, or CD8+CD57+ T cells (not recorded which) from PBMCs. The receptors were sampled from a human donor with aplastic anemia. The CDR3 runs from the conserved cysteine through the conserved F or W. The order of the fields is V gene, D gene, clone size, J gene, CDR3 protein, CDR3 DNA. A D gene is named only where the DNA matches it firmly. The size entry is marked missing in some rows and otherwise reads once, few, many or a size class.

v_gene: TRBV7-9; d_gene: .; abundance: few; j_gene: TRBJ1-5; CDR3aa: CASSLDEGQPQHF; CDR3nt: TGTGCCAGCAGTTTAGATGAGGGTCAGCCCCAGCATTTT
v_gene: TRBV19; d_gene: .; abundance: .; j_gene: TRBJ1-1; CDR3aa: CASSIPFANTEAFF; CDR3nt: TGTGCCAGTAGTATACCTTTCGCGAACACTGAAGCTTTCTTT
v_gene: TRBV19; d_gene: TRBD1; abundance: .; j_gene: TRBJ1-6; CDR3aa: CASRDRGARLNSPLHF; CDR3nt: TGTGCCAGTAGGGACAGGGGCGCCAGGCTAAATTCACCCCTCCACTTT
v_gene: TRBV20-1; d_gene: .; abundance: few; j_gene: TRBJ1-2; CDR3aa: CSAWTGGNYGYTF; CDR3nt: TGCAGTGCATGGACCGGGGGGAACTATGGCTACACCTTC
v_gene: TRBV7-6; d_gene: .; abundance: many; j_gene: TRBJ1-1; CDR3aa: CASSLAALGFGGEAFF; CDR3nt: TGTGCCAGCAGCTTAGCCGCCCTGGGGTTTGGGGGTGAAGCTTTCTTT
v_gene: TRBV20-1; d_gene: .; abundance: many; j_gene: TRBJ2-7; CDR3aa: CSAREGRKGKFYEQYF; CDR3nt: TGCAGTGCTAGAGAGGGCAGGAAAGGCAAGTTCTACGAGCAGTACTTC
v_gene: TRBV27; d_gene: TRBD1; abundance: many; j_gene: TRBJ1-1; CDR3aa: CASSSRRGSYTEAFF; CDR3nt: TGTGCCAGCAGTTCACGCAGGGGGTCGTACACTGAAGCTTTCTTT
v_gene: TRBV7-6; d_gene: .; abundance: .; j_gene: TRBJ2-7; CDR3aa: CASSLGQHYEQYF; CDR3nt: TGTGCCAGCAGTTTAGGGCAGCACTACGAGCAGTACTTC
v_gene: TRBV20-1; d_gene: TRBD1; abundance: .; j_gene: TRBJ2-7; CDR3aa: CSANPHFGTEPPEQYF; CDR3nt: TGCAGTGCTAATCCCCATTTCGGGACAGAACCTCCCGAGCAGTACTTC
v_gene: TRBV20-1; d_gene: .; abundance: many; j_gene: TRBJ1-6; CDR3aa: CSARDLGRGSPLHF; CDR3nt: TGCAGTGCTAGGGACCTGGGGCGGGGTTCACCCCTCCACTTT
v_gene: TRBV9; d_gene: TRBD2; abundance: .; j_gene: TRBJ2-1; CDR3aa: CASSARRDRVSSGRWYEQFF; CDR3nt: TGTGCCAGCAGCGCCCGAAGGGACAGGGTGTCTAGCGGGAGGTGGTATGAGCAGTTCTTC
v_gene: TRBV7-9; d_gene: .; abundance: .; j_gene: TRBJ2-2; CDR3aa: CASAAGELFF; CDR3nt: TGTGCCAGCGCCGCCGGGGAGCTGTTTTTT
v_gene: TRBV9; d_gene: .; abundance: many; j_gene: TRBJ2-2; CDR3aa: CASSVFETATNTGELFF; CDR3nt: TGTGCCAGCAGCGTATTCGAGACAGCCACGAACACCGGGGAGCTGTTTTTT
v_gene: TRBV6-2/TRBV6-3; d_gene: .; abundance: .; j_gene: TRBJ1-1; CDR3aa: CASRRGTGGEAFF; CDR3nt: TGTGCCAGCAGACGCGGGACCGGTGGAGAAGCTTTCTTT
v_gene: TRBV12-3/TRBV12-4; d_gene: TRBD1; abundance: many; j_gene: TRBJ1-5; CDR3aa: CASSSSRDRNQPQHF; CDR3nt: TGTGCCAGCAGCTCGAGCCGGGACAGGAATCAGCCCCAGCATTTT
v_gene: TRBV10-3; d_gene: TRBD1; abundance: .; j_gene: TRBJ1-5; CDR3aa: CASTGQGGNQPQHF; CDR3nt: TGTGCCAGCACCGGACAGGGCGGCAATCAGCCCCAGCATTTT
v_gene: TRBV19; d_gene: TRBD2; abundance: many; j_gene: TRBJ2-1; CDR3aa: CASTEVGLAGGGEQFF; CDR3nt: TGTGCCAGTACCGAGGTGGGACTAGCGGGAGGGGGTGAGCAGTTCTTC
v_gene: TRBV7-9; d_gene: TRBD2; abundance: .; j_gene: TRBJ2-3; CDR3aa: CASSSRGTSGYTDTQYF; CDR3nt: TGTGCCAGCAGCTCCCGCGGGACTAGCGGCTACACAGATACGCAGTATTTT
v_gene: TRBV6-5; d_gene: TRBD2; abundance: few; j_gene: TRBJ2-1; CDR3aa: CASSYLSGGALPEQFF; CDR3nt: TGTGCCAGCAGTTACCTCAGCGGGGGGGCTTTGCCCGAGCAGTTCTTC
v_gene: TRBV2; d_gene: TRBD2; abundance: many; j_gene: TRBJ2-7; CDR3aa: CASSEFSGGPSYEQYF; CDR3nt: TGTGCCAGCAGTGAGTTTAGCGGGGGGCCATCATACGAGCAGTACTTC
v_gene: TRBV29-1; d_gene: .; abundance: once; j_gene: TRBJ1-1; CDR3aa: CSVETDRNTEAFF; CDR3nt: TGCAGCGTTGAAACCGACAGGAACACTGAAGCTTTCTTT
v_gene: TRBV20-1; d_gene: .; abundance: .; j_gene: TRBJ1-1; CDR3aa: CSTPKARGRNTEAFF; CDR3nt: TGCAGTACGCCAAAGGCAAGAGGGCGGAACACTGAAGCTTTCTTT
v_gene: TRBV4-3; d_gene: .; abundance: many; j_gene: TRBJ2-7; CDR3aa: CASSLQGGAEEQYF; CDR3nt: TGCGCCAGCAGTCTTCAGGGAGGTGCCGAAGAGCAGTACTTC
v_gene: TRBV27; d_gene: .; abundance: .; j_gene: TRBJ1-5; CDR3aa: CASSPKGTALGQPQHF; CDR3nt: TGTGCCAGCAGTCCGAAAGGGACGGCCTTAGGGCAGCCCCAGCATTTT
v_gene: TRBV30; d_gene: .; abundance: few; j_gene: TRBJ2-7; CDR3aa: CAWSGGTGDYEQYF; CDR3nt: TGTGCCTGGAGCGGGGGAACTGGTGACTACGAGCAGTACTTC
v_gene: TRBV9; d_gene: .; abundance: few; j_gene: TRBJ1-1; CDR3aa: CASSAYKNTEAFF; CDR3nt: TGTGCCAGCAGCGCGTACAAGAACACTGAAGCTTTCTTT
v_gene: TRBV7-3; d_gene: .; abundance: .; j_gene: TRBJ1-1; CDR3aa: CASGSTVNTEAFF; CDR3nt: TGTGCCAGCGGCTCGACGGTGAACACTGAAGCTTTCTTT
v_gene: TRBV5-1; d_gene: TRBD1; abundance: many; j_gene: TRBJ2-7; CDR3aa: CASSLGGGGEQYF; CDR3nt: TGCGCCAGCAGCTTGGGAGGGGGCGGCGAGCAGTACTTC
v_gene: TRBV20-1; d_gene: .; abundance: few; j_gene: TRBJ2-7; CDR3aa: CSARGATPGLFHEQYF; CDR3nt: TGCAGTGCTAGAGGGGCTACCCCGGGACTGTTCCACGAGCAGTACTTC
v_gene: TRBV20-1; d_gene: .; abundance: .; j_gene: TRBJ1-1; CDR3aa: CSAGRPAEAFF; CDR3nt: TGCAGTGCTGGCAGGCCTGCTGAAGCTTTCTTT
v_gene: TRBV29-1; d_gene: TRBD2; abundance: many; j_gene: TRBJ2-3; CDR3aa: CSVGGGAKDTQYF; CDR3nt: TGCAGCGTTGGCGGGGGGGCCAAAGATACGCAGTATTTT
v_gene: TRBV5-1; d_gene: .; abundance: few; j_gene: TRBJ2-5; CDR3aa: CASSSPSGLETQYF; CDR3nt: TGCGCCAGCAGCTCCCCCTCGGGGTTAGAGACCCAGTACTTC
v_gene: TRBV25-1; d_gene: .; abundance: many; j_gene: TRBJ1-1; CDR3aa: CASSSGTNTEAFF; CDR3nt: TGTGCCAGCAGCTCCGGGACGAACACTGAAGCTTTCTTT
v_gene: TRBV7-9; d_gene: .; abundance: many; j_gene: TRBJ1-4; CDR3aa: CASSLVEGDSEKLFF; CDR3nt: TGTGCCAGCAGCTTAGTCGAGGGGGACTCTGAAAAACTGTTTTTT
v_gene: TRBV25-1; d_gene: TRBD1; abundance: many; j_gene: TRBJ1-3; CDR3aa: CASSAPPGTGMAPGNTIYF; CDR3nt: TGTGCCAGCAGTGCCCCCCCCGGGACAGGGATGGCGCCTGGAAACACCATATATTTT
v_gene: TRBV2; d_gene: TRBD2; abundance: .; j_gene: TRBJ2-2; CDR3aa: CASRSQREIGELFF; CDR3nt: TGTGCCAGCAGGAGCCAGCGGGAAATCGGGGAGCTGTTTTTT
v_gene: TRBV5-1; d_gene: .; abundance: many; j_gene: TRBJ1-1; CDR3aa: CASSQDRLNTEAFF; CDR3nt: TGCGCCAGCAGCCAGGACAGACTCAACACTGAAGCTTTCTTT
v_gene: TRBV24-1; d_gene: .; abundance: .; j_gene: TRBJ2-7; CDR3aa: CATSDSRTLIGEQYF; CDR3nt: TGTGCCACCAGTGATTCCCGGACCTTAATCGGCGAGCAGTACTTC
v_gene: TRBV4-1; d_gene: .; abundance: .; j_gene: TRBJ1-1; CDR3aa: CASSSLRGKAFF; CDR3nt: TGCGCCAGCAGCAGCCTCAGGGGTAAGGCTTTCTTT